This TCR beta chain was obtained from a study of T cell clusters in autoimmune cytopenias. Study observations and caveats: No experiment has yet validated the function of the T cell clusters defined in silico.

One tube held mixed TRB-A and TRB-B primer pools for touch-down PCR. With the multiplex PCR reads reprocessed, TCRdb shows one record per CDR3 protein and no DNA. This sample's table reports some 7,000 distinct CDR3 sequences. About 39,000 genome equivalents of blood DNA were amplified for TRB. Considering frequency, this clonotype is medium-sized. What it binds is unknown. CDR3 length equals 12 residues. Germline V lookup: CDR1 SQVTM, CDR2 ANQGSEA. These data were also reused for a study on T cell repertoires in aging, cancer and after chemotherapy. Turning to that study: Repeat sampling of healthy donors over several months to years showed clear clonal overlap.

The sequenced sample consisted of peripheral blood. The chain has TRBV29-1 and TRBJ1-2. This receptor was taken from a human donor in good health. The CDR3 sequence: CSVGAEHYGYTF.